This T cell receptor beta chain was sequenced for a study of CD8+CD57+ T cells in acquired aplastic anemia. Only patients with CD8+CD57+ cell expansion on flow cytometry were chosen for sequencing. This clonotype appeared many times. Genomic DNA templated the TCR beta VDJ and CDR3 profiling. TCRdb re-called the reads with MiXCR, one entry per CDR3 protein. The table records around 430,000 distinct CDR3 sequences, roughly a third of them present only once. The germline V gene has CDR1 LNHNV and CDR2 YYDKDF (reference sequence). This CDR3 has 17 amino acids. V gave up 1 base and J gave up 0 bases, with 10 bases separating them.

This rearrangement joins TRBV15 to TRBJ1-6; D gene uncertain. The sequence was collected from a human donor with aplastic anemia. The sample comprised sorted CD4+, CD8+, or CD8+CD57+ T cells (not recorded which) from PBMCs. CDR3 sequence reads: CATSRVLGSSYNSPLHF. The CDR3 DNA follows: TGTGCCACCAGCAGAGTCCTTGGAAGCTCCTATAATTCACCCCTCCACTTT.